These 14 T cell receptor beta chains share one sample of origin, sequenced in a study of beta chain features in type 1 diabetes listed by TCRdb under 2018. General conclusions and limits of the study: In all four CD4+ subsets, TCRB CDR3 length was moderately but significantly shorter in type 1 diabetes patients.

No antigens are known for them. Receptor amplification or capture employed the immunoSEQ multiplex PCR assay. The entire amount of isolated RNA was reverse transcribed using the High Capacity cDNA Reverse Transcription Kit, so the sequenced TCRB transcripts were expressed ones. TCRdb obtained this table from immuneACCESS and retained in-frame rearrangements with V and J assigned. These tables miss some clones; where compared with another copy, unresolved V genes account for less than half of the shortfall, and the remainder is unexplained. The sample table contains approximately 730,000 clones; only one count was recorded for over 10% of them. Clones ranked in the top ten supply less than 0.025% of the sample. The sequenced sample consisted of naive CD4+ T cells from blood. The cell subset or site label corresponds to: true naive CD4+ T cells. The source is a man between 18 and 29 years old with type 1 diabetes.

This clone has more than one count but fewer than ten. The chain carries TRBV29-1 and TRBJ2-5, with D possibly being TRBD1 or TRBD2 (5 bases each). Germline V gene sequence: CDR1 SQVTM, CDR2 ANQGSEA. The V end was cut by 5 bases, the J end by 11 bases, with 24 bases between. CDR3 length: 14 residues. For the CDR3, the DNA is TGCAGCGTTCTGGACGGGACGTCCATTTGGGAGCAGTACTTC. It specifies CSVLDGTSIWEQYF.

This clone was observed a few times. The gene calls are TRBV10-3 and TRBJ1-2; 9 bases are a match to TRBD1. V was pared by 4 bases and J by 5 bases, with 8 bases of the junction left unmatched. Germline loops: CDR1 ENHRY, CDR2 SYGVKD. This CDR3 has 15 residues. CDR3: CAISGDRVEAYGYTF. In nucleotides, the CDR3 is TGTGCCATCAGTGGGGACAGGGTTGAGGCTTATGGCTACACCTTC.

The V call is TRBV27, the J call TRBJ1-5; no clear D gene. Trimming took 2 bases from V and 7 from J, leaving 21 bases between them. CDR3 length equals 17 residues. Germline loops: CDR1 MNHEY, CDR2 SMNVEV (reference sequence). The CDR3, as DNA: TGTGCCAGCAGTTTAGTGGTTGGAGGGATTAGTCGACAGCCCCAGCATTTT. Amino acid sequence: CASSLVVGGISRQPQHF.

The sample holds a few counts of this clone. The CDR3 sequence is CATTGELVNIQYF. For the CDR3, the DNA is TGTGCCACGACAGGGGAATTGGTTAACATTCAGTACTTC. This chain links TRBV19 with TRBJ2-4, with 8 bases fitting TRBD1. Germline CDR1 and CDR2: LNHDA and SQIVND (reference sequence). This CDR3 has 13 amino acids. J gave up 7 bases and V 10 bases, and 9 bases lay outside the gene matches.

This chain uses TRBV4-1 with TRBJ1-4, with unresolved D. The CDR3 sequence is 14 residues long. Germline V gives CDR1 MGHRA, CDR2 YSYEKL. V lost 4 bases and J lost 4, with 10 bases in between. This CDR3 reads CASSPDGYNEKLFF. CDR3 bases: TGCGCCAGCAGCCCAGACGGATATAATGAAAAACTGTTTTTT.

V gene TRBV19 combines with J gene TRBJ1-2; no clear D. Germline CDR1 and CDR2: LNHDA and SQIVND (reference sequence). With 2 bases removed from V and 7 bases from J, the gap between germline ends came to 5 bases. The CDR3 length is 11 residues. The CDR3: CASSINLGYTF. The CDR3 coding sequence is TGTGCCAGTAGTATAAACCTTGGCTACACCTTC.

V usage is TRBV18 and J usage is TRBJ1-1; the D gene is possibly TRBD1 (6 bases). This CDR3 is built from 13 residues. Germline V gives CDR1 KGHSH, CDR2 LQKENI. Trimming stripped 10 bases from V and 6 bases from J, with 18 bases between. The CDR3, as DNA: TGTGCCACCCAAGGGGGGGAACGATCTGAAGCTTTCTTT. Translation: CATQGGERSEAFF.

This clone appeared a few times. The V gene is TRBV13, the J gene TRBJ1-3; no clear D gene. CDR3 size: 16 residues. Germline values: CDR1 PRHDT, CDR2 FYEKMQ (reference sequence). Trimming stripped 0 bases from V and 4 bases from J, with 13 bases between. The CDR3 nucleotides are TGTGCCAGCAGCTTAGGGGCCCCGGCGATGGGAAACACCATATATTTT. Protein: CASSLGAPAMGNTIYF.

This clone was detected only a few times. This rearrangement joins TRBV29-1 to TRBJ2-2; D gene uncertain. Trimming left V 4 bases short and J 7 bases short, with 13 bases between. The CDR3 runs to 13 residues. The germline CDR1 and CDR2 sequences are SQVTM and ANQGSEA. CDR3 sequence (DNA): TGCAGCGTTGGGGGTCTGGGCAACGGGGAGCTGTTTTTT. Its protein product is CSVGGLGNGELFF.

The chain couples TRBV5-4 to TRBJ2-6; no definite D call. V lost 6 bases, J lost 4 bases, and 11 bases lay in between. The CDR3 totals 14 residues. Germline V CDR1 and CDR2: SGHNT, YYREEE (reference sequence). CDR3: CASNKASGANVLTF. CDR3 DNA sequence: TGTGCCAGCAACAAAGCTTCAGGGGCCAACGTCCTGACTTTC.

The J gene is TRBJ2-6, the V gene TRBV11-3, with unresolved D. The CDR3 runs 15 residues. Per germline, CDR1 SGHNT and CDR2 YENEEA. V was clipped by 5 bases and J by 0 bases, with 8 bases between them. The CDR3 sequence is CASSAGYSGANVLTF. The CDR3 DNA is TGTGCCAGCAGCGCCGGGTACTCTGGGGCCAACGTCCTGACTTTC.

This clone has more than one count but fewer than ten. V gene TRBV29-1 combines with J gene TRBJ1-4; tentatively, D is TRBD1 (5 bases). Germline V lookup: CDR1 SQVTM, CDR2 ANQGSEA. The CDR3 has 14 residues. V was trimmed by 7 bases and J by 4 bases, leaving 16 bases between them. The CDR3 sequence is CSAIVGTVNEKLFF. The CDR3 region has the DNA TGCAGCGCCATAGTCGGGACGGTTAATGAAAAACTGTTTTTT.

There are a few counts of this clone. This CDR3 is CASTVGNDQETQYF. The CDR3, as DNA: TGTGCCAGCACGGTAGGGAACGACCAAGAGACCCAGTACTTC. The V and J genes are TRBV9 and TRBJ2-5, with no clear D. The V gene lost 6 bases and the J gene lost 0 bases, with 12 bases spanning the gap. CDR3 length: 14 residues. Germline V gene lookup returns CDR1 SGDLS and CDR2 YYNGEE.

This chain uses TRBV5-1 with TRBJ2-1; D is possibly TRBD2 (6 bases). Germline CDR1 reads SGHRS; CDR2 reads YFSETQ. The CDR3 contains 15 residues. Trimming removed 4 bases from V and 7 bases from J, with 18 bases in between. The CDR3 is CASSRTNLETNEQFF. In DNA form, the CDR3 reads TGCGCCAGCAGCCGGACTAACCTCGAGACAAATGAGCAGTTCTTC. Full variable domain (outside the CDR3, taken from reference TRBV5-1 and TRBJ2-1): KAGVTQTPRYLIKTRGQQVTLSCSPISGHRSVSWYQQTPGQGLQFLFEYFSETQRNKGNFPGRFSGRQFSNSRSEMNVSTLELGDSALYLCASSRTNLETNEQFFGPGTRLTVL.